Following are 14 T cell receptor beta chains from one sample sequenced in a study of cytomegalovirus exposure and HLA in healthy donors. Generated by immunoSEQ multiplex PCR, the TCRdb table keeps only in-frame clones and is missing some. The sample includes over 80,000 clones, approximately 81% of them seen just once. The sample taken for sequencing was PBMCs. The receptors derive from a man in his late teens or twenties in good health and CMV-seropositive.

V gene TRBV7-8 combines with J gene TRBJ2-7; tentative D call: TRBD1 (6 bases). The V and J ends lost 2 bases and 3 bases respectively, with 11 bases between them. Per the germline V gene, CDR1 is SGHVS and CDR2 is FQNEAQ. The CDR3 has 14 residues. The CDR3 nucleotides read TGTGCCAGCAGCTTACCGGGACAAAGCTACGAGCAGTACTTC. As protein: CASSLPGQSYEQYF.

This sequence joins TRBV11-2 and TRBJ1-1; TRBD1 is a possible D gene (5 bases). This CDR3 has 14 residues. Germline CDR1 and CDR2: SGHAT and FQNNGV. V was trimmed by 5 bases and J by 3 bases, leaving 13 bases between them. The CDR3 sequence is CASSRGTEDTEAFF. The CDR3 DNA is TGTGCCAGCAGCCGCGGGACGGAGGACACTGAAGCTTTCTTT.

CDR3 residues: CASSSSASGSREQFF. DNA for the CDR3: TGTGCCAGCAGTTCATCGGCTAGCGGGAGTCGTGAGCAGTTCTTC. The gene calls are TRBV28 and TRBJ2-1; 10 nucleotides align to TRBD2. CDR1 and CDR2 from the germline V gene are MDHEN and SYDVKM. Trimming removed 4 bases from V and 9 bases from J; junction bases left unmatched: 9. The CDR3 has 15 residues.

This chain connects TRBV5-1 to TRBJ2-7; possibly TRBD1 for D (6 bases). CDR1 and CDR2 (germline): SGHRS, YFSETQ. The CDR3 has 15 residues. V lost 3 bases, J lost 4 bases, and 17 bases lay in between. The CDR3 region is CASSSRDNRRYEQYF. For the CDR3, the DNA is TGCGCCAGCAGCTCCCGGGACAATAGGCGGTACGAGCAGTACTTC.

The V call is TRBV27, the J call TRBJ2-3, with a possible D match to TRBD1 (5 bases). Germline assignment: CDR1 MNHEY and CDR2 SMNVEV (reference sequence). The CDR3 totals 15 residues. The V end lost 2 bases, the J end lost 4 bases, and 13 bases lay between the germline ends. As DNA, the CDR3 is TGTGCCAGCAGTTTAACAGGTTTTGGGTCAGATACGCAGTATTTT. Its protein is CASSLTGFGSDTQYF.

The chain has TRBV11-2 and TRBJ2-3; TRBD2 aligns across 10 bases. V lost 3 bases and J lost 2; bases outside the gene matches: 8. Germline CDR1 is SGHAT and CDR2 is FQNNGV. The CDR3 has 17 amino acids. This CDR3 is CASSLHPGLADTDTQYF. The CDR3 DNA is TGTGCCAGCAGCTTGCACCCAGGACTAGCGGACACAGATACGCAGTATTTT.

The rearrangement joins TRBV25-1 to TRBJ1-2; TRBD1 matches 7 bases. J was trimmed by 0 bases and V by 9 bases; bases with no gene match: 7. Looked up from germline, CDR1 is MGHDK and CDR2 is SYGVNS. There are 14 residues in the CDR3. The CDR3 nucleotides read TGTGCCAGTTTTGGACAGGCTACTAACTATGGCTACACCTTC. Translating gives CASFGQATNYGYTF.

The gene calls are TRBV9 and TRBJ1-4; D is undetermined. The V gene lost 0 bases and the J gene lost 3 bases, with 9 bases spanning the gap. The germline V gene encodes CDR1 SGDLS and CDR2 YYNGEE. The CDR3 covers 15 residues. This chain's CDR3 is CASSVAGRANEKLFF. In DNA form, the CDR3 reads TGTGCCAGCAGCGTAGCGGGGAGAGCTAATGAAAAACTGTTTTTT.

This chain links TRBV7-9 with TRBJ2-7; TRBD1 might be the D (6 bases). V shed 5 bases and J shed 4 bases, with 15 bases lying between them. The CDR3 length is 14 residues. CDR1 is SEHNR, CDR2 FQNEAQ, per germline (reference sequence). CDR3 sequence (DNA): TGTGCCAGCAGCCCATCGACAGGAGGTTACGAGCAGTACTTC. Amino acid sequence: CASSPSTGGYEQYF.

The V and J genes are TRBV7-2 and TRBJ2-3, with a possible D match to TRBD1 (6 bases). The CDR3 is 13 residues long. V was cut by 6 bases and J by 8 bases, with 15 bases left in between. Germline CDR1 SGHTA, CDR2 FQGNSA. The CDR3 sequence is CASSLDKGVTQYF. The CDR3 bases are TGTGCCAGCAGTCTAGATAAGGGGGTTACGCAGTATTTT.

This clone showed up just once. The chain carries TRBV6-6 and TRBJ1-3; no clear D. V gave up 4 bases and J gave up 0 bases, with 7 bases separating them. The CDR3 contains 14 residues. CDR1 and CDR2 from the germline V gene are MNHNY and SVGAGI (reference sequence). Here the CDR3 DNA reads TGTGCCAGCAGTTTGGAGAACTCTGGAAACACCATATATTTT. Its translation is CASSLENSGNTIYF.

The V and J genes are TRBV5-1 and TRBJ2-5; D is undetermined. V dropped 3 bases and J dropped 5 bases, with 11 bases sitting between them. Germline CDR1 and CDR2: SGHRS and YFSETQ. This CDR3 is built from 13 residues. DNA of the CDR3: TGCGCCAGCAGCTATAAGGAGACGGAGACCCAGTACTTC. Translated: CASSYKETETQYF.

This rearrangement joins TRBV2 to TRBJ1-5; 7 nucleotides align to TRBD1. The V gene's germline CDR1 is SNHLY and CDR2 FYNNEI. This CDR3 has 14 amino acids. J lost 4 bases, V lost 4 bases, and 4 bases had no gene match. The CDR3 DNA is TGTGCCAGCAGTGGCGGGACAGAGAATCAGCCCCAGCATTTT. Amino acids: CASSGGTENQPQHF.

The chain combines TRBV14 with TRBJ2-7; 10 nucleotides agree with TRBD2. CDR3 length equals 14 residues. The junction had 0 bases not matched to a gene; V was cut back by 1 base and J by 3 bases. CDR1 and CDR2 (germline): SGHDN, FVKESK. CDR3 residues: CASSQGTSGYEQYF. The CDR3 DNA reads TGTGCCAGCAGCCAAGGGACTAGCGGCTACGAGCAGTACTTC.